The 21 T cell receptor beta chains below all came from one sample that was sequenced in a study of blood T cell repertoires in COVID-19. The method was immunoSEQ multiplex PCR; TCRdb's version includes in-frame clones alone and lacks a portion of them. This sample has 90,000 to 120,000 clones; roughly 88% occur once, and the top ten carry around 7%. Material: peripheral blood. These receptors all come from a man aged 50 to 59 with active or convalescent COVID-19.

The chain uses TRBV5-1 and TRBJ1-5; no definite D call. Trimming stripped 4 bases from V and 0 bases from J, with 11 bases between. The CDR3 sequence is 15 residues long. Per the germline V gene, CDR1 is SGHRS and CDR2 is YFSETQ. The CDR3 loop is CASSPVSGSNQPQHF. CDR3 DNA: TGCGCCAGCAGCCCTGTTTCCGGTAGCAATCAGCCCCAGCATTTT.

The chain has TRBV20-1 and TRBJ2-5; D possibly corresponds to TRBD2 (5 bases). The CDR3 length is 11 residues. Trimming took off 7 bases at V and 5 bases at J, with 11 bases between the two ends. CDR1 DFQATT and CDR2 SNEGSKA come from the germline V gene (reference sequence). In DNA, the CDR3 is TGCAGTGGAGGGCGTCGGGAGACCCAGTACTTC. Its protein product is CSGGRRETQYF.

The chain is built from TRBV19 and TRBJ1-4, with D perhaps TRBD1 (6 bases). The CDR3 totals 15 residues. The ends were cut back, 7 bases at V and 5 bases at J, with 17 bases in the middle. Germline assignment: CDR1 LNHDA and CDR2 SQIVND (reference sequence). The CDR3 reads CASNRFRGSNEKLFF. CDR3 in DNA: TGTGCCAGTAATAGATTCAGGGGAAGCAATGAAAAACTGTTTTTT.

The V gene is TRBV28, the J gene TRBJ2-7, with D hard to call. The CDR3 consists of 11 residues. The V gene lost 2 bases and the J gene lost 3 bases, with 2 bases spanning the gap. Germline values: CDR1 MDHEN, CDR2 SYDVKM. In nucleotides, the CDR3 is TGTGCCAGCAGTTTACGCTACGAGCAGTACTTC. Its protein is CASSLRYEQYF.

The rearrangement uses TRBV14 and TRBJ1-1; no clear D. Per the germline V gene, CDR1 is SGHDN and CDR2 is FVKESK. The length of the CDR3 is 14 residues. V dropped 6 bases and J dropped 4 bases, with 15 bases sitting between them. CDR3 sequence reads: CASRRRGLSTEAFF. The CDR3 coding sequence is TGTGCCAGCAGGAGGAGAGGATTAAGCACTGAAGCTTTCTTT.

The chain links TRBV7-9 to TRBJ2-1; D call uncertain. The V and J ends lost 5 bases and 6 bases respectively, with 14 bases between them. This CDR3 has 14 amino acids. Germline assignment: CDR1 SEHNR and CDR2 FQNEAQ (reference sequence). The CDR3 loop reads CASSPNREVNEQFF. The CDR3 DNA reads TGTGCCAGCAGCCCTAACCGTGAGGTCAATGAGCAGTTCTTC.

The rearrangement uses TRBV19 and TRBJ1-5, with 9 bases that match TRBD1. Unmatched junction bases numbered 7, after V lost 4 bases and J lost 3 bases. Looked up from germline, CDR1 is LNHDA and CDR2 is SQIVND (reference sequence). This CDR3 comprises 16 residues. CDR3 sequence: CASSTPRTGDNQPQHF. The CDR3 DNA reads as TGTGCCAGTAGTACCCCTCGGACAGGGGACAATCAGCCCCAGCATTTT.

The rearrangement joins TRBV4-1 to TRBJ1-4; possibly TRBD1 for D (6 bases). Germline V gene lookup returns CDR1 MGHRA and CDR2 YSYEKL. The ends were cut back, 0 bases at V and 5 bases at J, with 10 bases in the middle. The CDR3 runs to 15 residues. The chain's CDR3 is CASSQETGSNEKLFF. Here the CDR3 DNA reads TGCGCCAGCAGCCAAGAGACAGGATCGAATGAAAAACTGTTTTTT.

The J gene is TRBJ2-1, the V gene TRBV5-1; D is perhaps TRBD2 (5 bases). Trimming cost V 0 bases and J 7 bases, with 11 bases left between them. The germline gives CDR1 SGHRS, CDR2 YFSETQ. The CDR3 loop spans 14 amino acids. As DNA, the CDR3 is TGCGCCAGCAGCTTGGTCGGGATAGGGAATGAGCAGTTCTTC. It codes for CASSLVGIGNEQFF. Together with reference TRBV5-1 and TRBJ2-1, the CDR3 gives the full variable domain: KAGVTQTPRYLIKTRGQQVTLSCSPISGHRSVSWYQQTPGQGLQFLFEYFSETQRNKGNFPGRFSGRQFSNSRSEMNVSTLELGDSALYLCASSLVGIGNEQFFGPGTRLTVL.

The chain recombines TRBV9 with TRBJ2-1; 8 bases are shared with TRBD2. The J segment lost 5 bases and the V segment lost 2 bases, leaving 6 bases of the junction unmatched. Germline V gene lookup returns CDR1 SGDLS and CDR2 YYNGEE. CDR3 length equals 15 residues. CDR3 protein: CASSVEAGVHNEQFF. The CDR3 DNA reads as TGTGCCAGCAGCGTGGAAGCGGGAGTACACAATGAGCAGTTCTTC.

This clone was seen once. The V and J genes are TRBV7-8 and TRBJ2-7, with 10 positions matching TRBD2. The V gene's germline CDR1 is SGHVS and CDR2 FQNEAQ. V shed 5 bases, J shed 3 bases, and the junction held 10 bases outside the gene matches. This CDR3 is built from 16 residues. CDR3 DNA sequence: TGTGCCAGCAGCCCCTACTTAGCGGGAGGCGGCTACGAGCAGTACTTC. Translation: CASSPYLAGGGYEQYF. Using reference TRBV7-8 and TRBJ2-7 for the parts outside the CDR3, the full variable domain is GAGVSQSPRYKVAKRGQDVALRCDPISGHVSLFWYQQALGQGPEFLTYFQNEAQLDKSGLPSDRFFAERPEGSVSTLKIQRTQQEDSAVYLCASSPYLAGGGYEQYFGPGTRLTVT.

This sequence joins TRBV25-1 and TRBJ2-7, with D tentatively TRBD1 (6 bases). Trimming removed 4 bases from V and 3 bases from J, with 16 bases in between. Germline CDR1 MGHDK, CDR2 SYGVNS. This CDR3 is 15 amino acids long. The CDR3 DNA follows: TGTGCCAGCAGTGTCCCGGACAGACCAGGCTACGAGCAGTACTTC. Translated: CASSVPDRPGYEQYF.

The J gene is TRBJ2-7, the V gene TRBV18; 7 nucleotides match TRBD2. The CDR3 contains 14 residues. Germline lookup yields CDR1 KGHSH and CDR2 LQKENI. V was clipped by 1 base and J by 3 bases; unmatched bases: 3. The CDR3 DNA reads as TGTGCCAGCTCACCACTCGGACTAGTCTACGAGCAGTACTTC. Translating gives CASSPLGLVYEQYF.

This chain links TRBV2 with TRBJ2-3; the match to TRBD1 covers 9 bases. The CDR3 is made up of 14 amino acids. The J segment lost 5 bases and the V segment lost 5 bases, leaving 5 bases of the junction unmatched. From germline, CDR1 is SNHLY and CDR2 FYNNEI. CDR3 in DNA: TGTGCCAGCAGTTCGGACAGGGGAGGAGATACGCAGTATTTT. Encoded protein: CASSSDRGGDTQYF. Full variable domain (rest looked up from reference TRBV2 and TRBJ2-3): EPEVTQTPSHQVTQMGQEVILRCVPISNHLYFYWYRQILGQKVEFLVSFYNNEISEKSEIFDDQFSVERPDGSNFTLKIRSTKLEDSAMYFCASSSDRGGDTQYFGPGTRLTVL.

This clone appeared once. The rearrangement uses TRBV5-1 and TRBJ2-1, with 16 bases aligning to TRBD2. V lost 0 bases and J lost 0; bases outside the gene matches: 9. The CDR3 sequence is 21 residues long. CDR1 and CDR2 (germline): SGHRS, YFSETQ. In nucleotides, the CDR3 is TGCGCCAGCAGCTTGGTGACGCCGGGACTAGCGGGGGGGAGCTCCTACAATGAGCAGTTCTTC. It codes for CASSLVTPGLAGGSSYNEQFF. Drawing the rest from reference TRBV5-1 and TRBJ2-1, the complete variable domain is KAGVTQTPRYLIKTRGQQVTLSCSPISGHRSVSWYQQTPGQGLQFLFEYFSETQRNKGNFPGRFSGRQFSNSRSEMNVSTLELGDSALYLCASSLVTPGLAGGSSYNEQFFGPGTRLTVL.

This rearrangement joins TRBV27 to TRBJ2-7; possibly TRBD2 for D (5 bases). The V end was cut by 2 bases, the J end by 0 bases, with 8 bases between. There are 14 residues in the CDR3. Germline V gene sequence: CDR1 MNHEY, CDR2 SMNVEV (reference sequence). CDR3 in DNA: TGTGCCAGCAGTTTAGCGGGCAGCTCCTACGAGCAGTACTTC. Translation gives CASSLAGSSYEQYF.

This chain connects TRBV27 to TRBJ2-1, with D perhaps matching TRBD2 (6 bases). CDR3 length: 15 amino acids. Germline V gene lookup returns CDR1 MNHEY and CDR2 SMNVEV (reference sequence). Trimming took 8 bases from V and 8 from J, leaving 22 bases between them. The CDR3 bases are TGTGCCAGCTCACCCAGCGGGTGGGGGGTGGATGAGCAGTTCTTC. Protein sequence: CASSPSGWGVDEQFF.

J is TRBJ2-3 and V is TRBV7-2; D is perhaps TRBD2 (6 bases). This CDR3 has 14 residues. Germline V CDR1 and CDR2: SGHTA, FQGNSA. V dropped 4 bases and J dropped 6 bases, with 14 bases sitting between them. CDR3 sequence (DNA): TGTGCCAGCAGCTCGGCGGGGCTTGAGGATACGCAGTATTTT. Amino acid sequence: CASSSAGLEDTQYF.

The genes are TRBV19 and TRBJ1-1, with 7 positions matching TRBD1. The germline CDR1 and CDR2 sequences are LNHDA and SQIVND (reference sequence). This CDR3 is 13 amino acids long. The V gene end was trimmed by 5 bases and the J gene end by 0 bases; junction bases not matched to a gene: 0. The DNA for the CDR3 is TGTGCCAGTAGTGGGACAGTGAACACTGAAGCTTTCTTT. It codes for CASSGTVNTEAFF.

This chain connects TRBV5-1 to TRBJ1-2; TRBD1 aligns across 8 bases. In germline, CDR1 is SGHRS, CDR2 YFSETQ. Trimming took 0 bases from V and 11 from J; bases not matched to a gene: 3. CDR3 length equals 12 residues. CDR3 bases: TGCGCCAGCAGCTTGGGGGACAGGAGGTACACCTTC. Translating it yields CASSLGDRRYTF.

The chain couples TRBV30 to TRBJ2-1; TRBD1 aligns across 7 bases. This CDR3 contains 16 residues. Germline V gene data show CDR1 as GTSNPN and CDR2 as SVGIG (reference sequence). Trimming took 2 bases from V and 2 from J; bases not matched to a gene: 9. The CDR3 nucleotides are TGTGCCTGGAGTTACGGACAGGCGACTACCTACAATGAGCAGTTCTTC. Residues: CAWSYGQATTYNEQFF.